The rows below give T cell receptor beta chains drawn from one sample of a study of shared clonotypes between healthy human individuals. Profiled with immunoSEQ multiplex PCR; TCRdb holds only in-frame clones, not every one. The sample yields over a million clones, about four fifths seen once. Sequencing was performed on memory CD4+ T cells from PBMCs. The receptors come from a man in his late teens or twenties in good health. Some clones in this sample may be carry-over from other donors' samples. Both conserved end residues are part of each CDR3. The order of the fields is CDR3 protein, V gene, CDR3 length, J gene.

CASRDRASGGEQYF | TRBV6-1 | 14 | TRBJ2-7
CASSPRAGVNEQFF | TRBV18 | 14 | TRBJ2-1
CASSIGGPGTEAFF | TRBV11-2 | 14 | TRBJ1-1
CASSLMTTGPLGKNIQYF | TRBV7-9 | 18 | TRBJ2-4
CASSLGSYSYEQYF | TRBV7-9 | 14 | TRBJ2-7
CASSLRTGFGNQPQHF | TRBV28 | 16 | TRBJ1-5
CASSVGADKAQETQYF | TRBV9 | 16 | TRBJ2-5
CASSWDSTQETQYF | TRBV5-1 | 14 | TRBJ2-5
CASSVEREETQYF | TRBV2 | 13 | TRBJ2-5
CASSESTEYGYTF | TRBV6-1 | 13 | TRBJ1-2
CASRNPGQGSYEQYF | TRBV7-3 | 15 | TRBJ2-7
CASSPRQGAYYGYTF | TRBV9 | 15 | TRBJ1-2
CASSLQKAGTDTQYF | TRBV7-3 | 15 | TRBJ2-3
CASSHPDTQYF | TRBV11-2 | 11 | TRBJ2-3
CASSLGDYNEQFF | TRBV5-1 | 13 | TRBJ2-1
CASSQVAGGAYNEQFF | TRBV4-2 | 16 | TRBJ2-1
CASSNRGATNEKLFF | TRBV28 | 15 | TRBJ1-4
CASSLAGTAGQETQYF | TRBV5-1 | 16 | TRBJ2-5
CASSHPDRPGANVLTF | TRBV4-1 | 16 | TRBJ2-6
CASSPADRIGTEAFF | TRBV19 | 15 | TRBJ1-1
CASSPPGGLVNTGELFF | TRBV18 | 17 | TRBJ2-2
CASSHPQGTTGELFF | TRBV27 | 15 | TRBJ2-2
CASRPDRAYGYTF | TRBV19 | 13 | TRBJ1-2
CASSQGGTGNTGELFF | TRBV7-9 | 16 | TRBJ2-2
CASRELAGGDNEQFF | TRBV2 | 15 | TRBJ2-1
CASSYGAGVAFDEQFF | TRBV7-9 | 16 | TRBJ2-1
CASSESLPYEQYF | TRBV2 | 13 | TRBJ2-7
CASSLELAGPGETQYF | TRBV5-1 | 16 | TRBJ2-5
CASARQGVPYEQYF | TRBV6-1 | 14 | TRBJ2-7
CASSTNSEGYTQYF | TRBV19 | 14 | TRBJ2-3
CASSLGGRGARYEQYF | TRBV5-1 | 16 | TRBJ2-7
CASSSTGRDTEAFF | TRBV5-4 | 14 | TRBJ1-1
CASSPGLATPNNEQFF | TRBV5-4 | 16 | TRBJ2-1
CASSVYRDRSYEQYF | TRBV6-1 | 15 | TRBJ2-7
CASGGRGSYNEQFF | TRBV6-6 | 14 | TRBJ2-1
CASSELAGRGNEQFF | TRBV6-1 | 15 | TRBJ2-1
CASSLRQTDTQYF | TRBV5-1 | 13 | TRBJ2-3
CASSLEGSGSQPQHF | TRBV5-1 | 15 | TRBJ1-5
CASSLHSGPQGEQFF | TRBV7-3 | 15 | TRBJ2-1
CASSSHTLLAGLSDEQFF | TRBV5-6 | 18 | TRBJ2-1
CASSFAQGYTEAFF | TRBV7-2 | 14 | TRBJ1-1